One TCR beta chain is described in this entry. The germline V and J ends were trimmed by 5 bases and 0 bases, with 7 bases remaining between them. The germline V gene encodes CDR1 SEHNR and CDR2 FQNEAQ (reference sequence). The CDR3 covers 13 residues. This entry belongs to a study of T cell responses to AZD1222 COVID-19 vaccine. Using immunoSEQ multiplex PCR, the repertoire was profiled, and TCRdb retains in-frame clones only, with some absent. The data show roughly 91,000 clones, 90% seen once. This sequence was found in an adult in good health. The source was peripheral blood, collected on day 0 of AZD1222 vaccination. The chain has TRBV7-9 and TRBJ2-5, with D maybe TRBD2 (5 bases). Written as DNA, the CDR3 is TGTGCCAGCAGCCCGGGGTACCAAGAGACCCAGTACTTC. Translation: CASSPGYQETQYF.